What follows describes a single TCR beta chain. Trimming took off 6 bases at V and 6 bases at J, with 7 bases between the two ends. The CDR3 totals 11 residues. This entry is derived from a study of blood T cell repertoires in COVID-19. Study-level background: Both acute and convalescent COVID-19 samples were obtained from the United States, Italy and Spain.

Produced via immunoSEQ multiplex PCR; TCRdb's table is partial and in-frame only. The repertoire has about 82,000 clones, roughly three quarters of them found once; the top ten carry about a third. The receptor was derived from a man between 60 and 70 years old with COVID-19, enrolled during active disease. The sample comprised peripheral blood. The chain links TRBV12-3 or TRBV12-4 to TRBJ2-3; D is undetermined. CDR3 in amino acids: CASSSLDTQYF. The DNA of the CDR3 is TGTGCCAGCAGCTCCCTCGATACGCAGTATTTT.